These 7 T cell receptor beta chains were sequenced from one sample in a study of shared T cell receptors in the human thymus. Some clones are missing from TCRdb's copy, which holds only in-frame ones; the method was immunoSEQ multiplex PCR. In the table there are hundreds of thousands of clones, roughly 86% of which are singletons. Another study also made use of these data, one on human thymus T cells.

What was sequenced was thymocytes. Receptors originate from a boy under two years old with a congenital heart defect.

In DNA, the CDR3 is TGTGCCTGGAGGGGAGCGATGAAGGAGCCCCAGCATTTT. Translation: CAWRGAMKEPQHF. The chain couples TRBV30 to TRBJ1-5, with unresolved D. Per the germline V gene, CDR1 is GTSNPN and CDR2 is SVGIG (reference sequence). The CDR3 loop spans 13 amino acids. The ends were cut back, 3 bases at V and 8 bases at J, with 14 bases in the middle.

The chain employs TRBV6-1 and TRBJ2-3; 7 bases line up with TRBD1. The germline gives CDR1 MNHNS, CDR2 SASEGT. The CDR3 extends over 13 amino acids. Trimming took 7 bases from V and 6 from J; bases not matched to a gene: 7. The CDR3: CASKPSRGDTQYF. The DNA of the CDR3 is TGTGCCAGCAAGCCTTCCAGGGGGGATACGCAGTATTTT.

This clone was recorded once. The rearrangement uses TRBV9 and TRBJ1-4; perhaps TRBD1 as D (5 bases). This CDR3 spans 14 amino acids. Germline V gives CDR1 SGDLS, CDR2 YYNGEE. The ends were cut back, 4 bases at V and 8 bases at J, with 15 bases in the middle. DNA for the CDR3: TGTGCCAGCAGCCGCAGGGATTCTGGGGAAAAACTGTTTTTT. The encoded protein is CASSRRDSGEKLFF.

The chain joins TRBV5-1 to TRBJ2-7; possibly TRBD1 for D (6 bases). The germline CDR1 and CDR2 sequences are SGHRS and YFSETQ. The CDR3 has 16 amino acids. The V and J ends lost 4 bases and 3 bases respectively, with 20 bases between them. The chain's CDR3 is CASSPIIGDKGYEQYF. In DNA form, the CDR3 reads TGCGCCAGCAGCCCGATAATTGGGGACAAGGGCTACGAGCAGTACTTC. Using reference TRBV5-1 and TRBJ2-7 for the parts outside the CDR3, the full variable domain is KAGVTQTPRYLIKTRGQQVTLSCSPISGHRSVSWYQQTPGQGLQFLFEYFSETQRNKGNFPGRFSGRQFSNSRSEMNVSTLELGDSALYLCASSPIIGDKGYEQYFGPGTRLTVT.

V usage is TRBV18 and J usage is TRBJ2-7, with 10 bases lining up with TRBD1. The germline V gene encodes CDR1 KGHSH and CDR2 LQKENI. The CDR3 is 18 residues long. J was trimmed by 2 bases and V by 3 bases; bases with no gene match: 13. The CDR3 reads CASSPGDRGFPIPYEQYF. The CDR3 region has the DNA TGTGCCAGCTCACCGGGGGACAGGGGATTTCCAATCCCCTACGAGCAGTACTTC.

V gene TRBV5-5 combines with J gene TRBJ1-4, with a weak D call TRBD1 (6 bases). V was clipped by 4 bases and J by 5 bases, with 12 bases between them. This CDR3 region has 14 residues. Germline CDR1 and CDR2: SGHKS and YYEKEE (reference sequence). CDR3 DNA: TGTGCCAGCAGCCTGACAGGAAAGAATGAAAAACTGTTTTTT. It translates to CASSLTGKNEKLFF.

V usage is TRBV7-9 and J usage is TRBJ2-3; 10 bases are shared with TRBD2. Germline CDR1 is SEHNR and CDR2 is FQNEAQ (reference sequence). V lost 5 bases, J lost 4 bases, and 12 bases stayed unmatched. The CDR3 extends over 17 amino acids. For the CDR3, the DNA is TGTGCCAGCAGCCGTAGGACTAGCGGAGCTCTCCCAGATACGCAGTATTTT. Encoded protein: CASSRRTSGALPDTQYF.